These 32 T cell receptor beta chains share one sample of origin, sequenced in a study of vaccination and CD4 T cells after COVID-19. Scientists ran DNA taken from cultured CD4+ T cells through the Oncomine TCR Beta short-read assay for sequencing. From the PCR reads, TCRdb called clonotypes with MiXCR, one entry per CDR3 protein. The sample includes about 11,000 distinct CDR3 sequences, roughly half seen only once; the top ten take over 7.5%. Treatment given: roughly ten-day PBMC culture with coronavirus spike peptide pools or control peptides (ViraFEST assay). These receptors are not linked to any known antigen. Sequenced: CD4+ T cells from blood, cultured in vitro. All receptors derive from a human donor who had recovered from COVID-19.

This clonotype appeared a single time. This chain joins TRBV7-2 and TRBJ2-1; 7 bases line up with TRBD2. V lost 5 bases and J lost 2; bases outside the gene matches: 6. Looked up from germline, CDR1 is SGHTA and CDR2 is FQGNSA. There are 15 residues in the CDR3. The CDR3 region is CASSISGPTYNEQFF. CDR3 in DNA: TGTGCCAGCAGCATTAGCGGGCCTACCTACAATGAGCAGTTCTTC.

CDR3 nucleotide sequence: TGTGCCAGCAGCTTACTGCGCAGCTATGGCTACACCTTC. It encodes CASSLLRSYGYTF. The chain recombines TRBV7-2 with TRBJ1-2; D gene ambiguous. The CDR3 extends over 13 amino acids. Germline-derived CDR1 and CDR2 are SGHTA and FQGNSA. Between the trimmed V and J ends, which lost 2 bases and 4 bases, there was a span of 8 bases.

The table lists this clonotype with a few counts. J is TRBJ1-2 and V is TRBV30; D gene ambiguous. V gave up 0 bases and J gave up 0 bases, with 5 bases separating them. This CDR3 has 13 residues. Germline CDR1 GTSNPN, CDR2 SVGIG (reference sequence). CDR3 DNA: TGTGCCTGGAGTGTACGAGCTAACTATGGCTACACCTTC. Its translation is CAWSVRANYGYTF.

The chain joins TRBV6-1 to TRBJ2-5; 7 bases agree with TRBD2. The V gene end was trimmed by 6 bases and the J gene end by 1 base; junction bases not matched to a gene: 5. Germline-derived CDR1 and CDR2 are MNHNS and SASEGT. The CDR3 has 14 residues. The CDR3: CASRSGNLQETQYF. The CDR3 DNA reads TGTGCCAGCAGGAGCGGGAATCTCCAAGAGACCCAGTACTTC.

In DNA form, the CDR3 reads TGTGCCAGCAGCTTGGGGGGAGGTTCACAAGAGACCCAGTACTTC. It translates to CASSLGGGSQETQYF. The chain combines TRBV7-9 with TRBJ2-5, with D tentatively TRBD2 (6 bases). V lost 3 bases, J lost 2 bases, and 13 bases lay in between. The CDR3 is 15 residues long. Germline-derived CDR1 and CDR2 are SEHNR and FQNEAQ (reference sequence).

This clonotype was counted between two and nine times. The V gene is TRBV7-6, the J gene TRBJ2-7; TRBD2 aligns across 11 bases. Germline trimming cut 3 bases from V and 5 bases from J; bases unmatched to any gene: 6. Germline V gene lookup returns CDR1 SGHVS and CDR2 FNYEAQ. This CDR3 spans 15 amino acids. In nucleotides, the CDR3 is TGTGCCAGCAGCTTGTTAGCGGGGGGGGGCCACGAGCAGTACTTC. This sequence encodes CASSLLAGGGHEQYF.

V is TRBV19 and J is TRBJ2-7; 12 nucleotides agree with TRBD1. Germline CDR1 and CDR2: LNHDA and SQIVND (reference sequence). CDR3 length equals 16 residues. After removal of 10 bases from V and 6 bases from J, the junction contained 16 bases not matched to a gene. The CDR3 DNA reads as TGTGCCACCGGGACAGGGGGCCATAGGGGGGCTATCGAGCAGTACTTC. As protein: CATGTGGHRGAIEQYF. Variable domain in full (rest from reference TRBV19 and TRBJ2-7): DGGITQSPKYLFRKEGQNVTLSCEQNLNHDAMYWYRQDPGQGLRLIYYSQIVNDFQKGDIAEGYSVSREKKESFPLTVTSAQKNPTAFYLCATGTGGHRGAIEQYFGPGTRLTVT.

This clonotype was picked up a small number of times. The chain links TRBV19 to TRBJ1-5, with 7 bases matching TRBD1. J gave up 2 bases and V 6 bases, and 7 bases lay outside the gene matches. CDR3 length: 15 residues. Germline lookup yields CDR1 LNHDA and CDR2 SQIVND (reference sequence). The CDR3 here is CASRETGQGNQPQHF. In DNA form, the CDR3 reads TGTGCCAGTAGGGAGACCGGACAGGGCAATCAGCCCCAGCATTTT.

This chain uses TRBV4-1 with TRBJ2-5; D uncertain. The CDR3 has 15 amino acids. Germline lookup yields CDR1 MGHRA and CDR2 YSYEKL. Between the trimmed V and J ends, which lost 0 bases and 1 base, there was a span of 9 bases. CDR3 coding DNA: TGCGCCAGCAGCCAAGACCAGCGAAGCCAAGAGACCCAGTACTTC. It specifies CASSQDQRSQETQYF.

This clonotype was observed a few times. The chain carries TRBV10-1 and TRBJ2-5; TRBD2 aligns across 7 bases. The germline V gene encodes CDR1 WNHNN and CDR2 SYGVQD (reference sequence). The CDR3 sequence is 12 residues long. Trimming cost V 6 bases and J 5 bases; bases outside gene matches: 3. The CDR3 bases are TGCGCCAGCAGCCGGGGGGAGGAGACCCAGTACTTC. This codes for CASSRGEETQYF.

V is TRBV5-1 and J is TRBJ2-5; 7 bases match TRBD2. Germline CDR1 reads SGHRS; CDR2 reads YFSETQ. V was pared by 4 bases and J by 7 bases, with 16 bases of the junction left unmatched. The CDR3 length is 16 residues. The DNA of the CDR3 is TGCGCCAGCAGCCCCGGAGGGCTTGGGAGGGCCCTGACCCAGTACTTC. This sequence encodes CASSPGGLGRALTQYF.

This chain uses TRBV6-5 with TRBJ2-5, with D perhaps being TRBD1 or TRBD2 (5 bases each). CDR1 MNHEY and CDR2 SVGAGI come from the germline V gene. Trimming shortened V by 3 bases and J by 5 bases, and 7 bases separated the two germline ends. The CDR3 is 12 amino acids. This chain's CDR3 is CASSYWGETQYF. As DNA, the CDR3 is TGTGCCAGCAGTTATTGGGGGGAGACCCAGTACTTC.

The rearrangement joins TRBV4-3 to TRBJ2-1, with 7 bases aligning to TRBD1. CDR1 is LGHNA, CDR2 YSLEER, per germline. The CDR3 is made up of 17 amino acids. After removal of 3 bases from V and 5 bases from J, the junction contained 13 bases not matched to a gene. CDR3 region: CASSHDSRQGPHNEQFF. CDR3 DNA sequence: TGCGCCAGCAGCCACGATTCCCGACAGGGACCACACAATGAGCAGTTCTTC.

This chain uses TRBV11-2 with TRBJ2-7; 10 bases map to TRBD2. The CDR3 is 15 amino acids. CDR1 is SGHAT and CDR2 is FQNNGV in the germline V gene. Trimming took 3 bases from V and 4 from J; bases not matched to a gene: 6. This CDR3 reads CASSFVASGSYEQYF. For the CDR3, the DNA is TGTGCCAGCAGCTTTGTCGCTAGCGGGAGTTACGAGCAGTACTTC.

The V and J genes are TRBV3-1 and TRBJ1-6; a possible D gene is TRBD1 (6 bases). V shed 0 bases and J shed 6 bases, with 9 bases lying between them. The germline CDR1 and CDR2 sequences are LGHDT and YNNKEL (reference sequence). This CDR3 is built from 15 residues. The CDR3 DNA sequence: TGTGCCAGCAGCCAAGATCCCAGGGGTAATTCACCCCTCCACTTT. Its translation: CASSQDPRGNSPLHF.

The chain carries TRBV7-9 and TRBJ1-6, with 8 positions matching TRBD1. The germline V gene encodes CDR1 SEHNR and CDR2 FQNEAQ (reference sequence). CDR3 length equals 16 residues. The trim removed 5 bases at V and 7 bases at J, leaving 10 bases unmatched. The DNA for the CDR3 is TGTGCCAGCAGCACGGGACAGGCAGGACGAAATTCACCCCTCCACTTT. It yields the protein CASSTGQAGRNSPLHF.

The sample holds a few counts of this clonotype. The rearrangement uses TRBV19 and TRBJ1-5; the D gene is possibly TRBD1 (5 bases). Looked up from germline, CDR1 is LNHDA and CDR2 is SQIVND (reference sequence). This CDR3 comprises 13 residues. With 6 bases removed from V and 8 bases from J, the gap between germline ends came to 14 bases. CDR3 sequence (DNA): TGTGCCAGTAGCAGGGATGCCCGGGAGCCCCAGCATTTT. It translates to CASSRDAREPQHF.

This clonotype was detected only a few times. The chain uses TRBV6-1 and TRBJ1-2; D might be TRBD1 (5 bases). Germline V gene data show CDR1 as MNHNS and CDR2 as SASEGT. The V and J ends lost 5 bases and 8 bases respectively, with 12 bases between them. The length of the CDR3 is 12 residues. The CDR3 coding sequence is TGTGCCAGCAGTAGGGGATTCGACGGCTACACCTTC. This translates into CASSRGFDGYTF.

Only a few counts were recorded for this clonotype. The chain couples TRBV10-1 to TRBJ2-5, with 7 nucleotides matching TRBD2. This CDR3 has 14 amino acids. The J segment lost 5 bases and the V segment lost 4 bases, leaving 7 bases of the junction unmatched. Germline V CDR1 and CDR2: WNHNN, SYGVQD (reference sequence). CDR3 sequence (DNA): TGCGCCAGCAGTGGACTAGCCGACCGGGAGACCCAGTACTTC. Amino acid sequence: CASSGLADRETQYF.

The V call is TRBV27, the J call TRBJ1-5; no clear D. CDR1 is MNHEY and CDR2 is SMNVEV in the germline V gene (reference sequence). V gave up 3 bases and J gave up 1 base, with 7 bases separating them. This CDR3 has 14 residues. This CDR3 reads CASSFRGSNQPQHF. The CDR3 coding sequence is TGTGCCAGCAGTTTTAGAGGGAGCAATCAGCCCCAGCATTTT.

This chain uses TRBV6-1 with TRBJ2-1, with 7 bases matching TRBD2. Germline loops: CDR1 MNHNS, CDR2 SASEGT. J lost 0 bases, V lost 8 bases, and 1 base had no gene match. The CDR3 contains 13 residues. CDR3 coding DNA: TGTGCCAGCGGGAGGGGCTCCTACAATGAGCAGTTCTTC. Protein: CASGRGSYNEQFF.

This clonotype was seen just once. The V and J genes are TRBV6-5 and TRBJ2-7; D not certain. The V end was cut by 2 bases, the J end by 2 bases, with 13 bases between. This CDR3 is built from 15 residues. Germline values: CDR1 MNHEY, CDR2 SVGAGI. DNA of the CDR3: TGTGCCAGCAGTTACCGTCCGGATATCCCCTACGAGCAGTACTTC. Protein: CASSYRPDIPYEQYF.

On this clonotype itself: The junction departs from germline at one end; a sequencing error may be responsible. The V gene is TRBV2, the J gene TRBJ2-5; 10 positions match TRBD2. CDR1 and CDR2 from the germline V gene are SNHLY and FYNNEI. The CDR3 consists of 16 residues. CDR3 bases: TGTGCCAGCAGTCTGACTAGCGGGCAACCGGGGGAGATCCAGTACTTC. Its translation: CASSLTSGQPGEIQYF. The full variable domain, its missing parts supplied by reference TRBV2 and TRBJ2-5, is EPEVTQTPSHQVTQMGQEVILRCVPISNHLYFYWYRQILGQKVEFLVSFYNNEISEKSEIFDDQFSVERPDGSNFTLKIRSTKLEDSAMYFCASSLTSGQPGEIQYFGPGTRLLVL.

The genes are TRBV20-1 and TRBJ1-5; D is ambiguous. V was cut by 0 bases and J by 0 bases, with 12 bases left in between. The CDR3 is 16 residues long. CDR1 is DFQATT, CDR2 SNEGSKA, per germline (reference sequence). CDR3 DNA: TGCAGTGCTAGAGATTGGGAGGAGGTTAGCAATCAGCCCCAGCATTTT. The encoded protein is CSARDWEEVSNQPQHF.

The rearrangement links TRBV4-1 to TRBJ1-2, with a possible D match to TRBD1 (5 bases). The CDR3 spans 14 residues. Germline V gene sequence: CDR1 MGHRA, CDR2 YSYEKL. The ends were cut back, 0 bases at V and 3 bases at J, with 8 bases in the middle. Here the CDR3 DNA reads TGCGCCAGCAGCCAAGAGGGGCCCCACTATGGCTACACCTTC. Its protein is CASSQEGPHYGYTF.

The table lists this clonotype with a few counts. This rearrangement joins TRBV6-1 to TRBJ2-5; D is tentatively TRBD1 or TRBD2 (5 bases each). Germline lookup yields CDR1 MNHNS and CDR2 SASEGT. The CDR3 sequence is 14 residues long. The V end lost 5 bases, the J end lost 2 bases, and 12 bases lay between the germline ends. The CDR3 DNA is TGTGCCAGCAGTATCGGGACCCAGCAAGAGACCCAGTACTTC. Translating it yields CASSIGTQQETQYF.

This clonotype was detected once. V gene TRBV11-2 combines with J gene TRBJ2-5; D could derive from TRBD1 or TRBD2 (5 bases each). This CDR3 comprises 14 residues. Germline V gene data show CDR1 as SGHAT and CDR2 as FQNNGV. Trimming cost V 6 bases and J 5 bases, with 16 bases left between them. The CDR3 coding sequence is TGTGCCAGCAGTAAAGCCGGGGCGAAGGAGACCCAGTACTTC. Its translation is CASSKAGAKETQYF.

This clonotype turned up a few times. The chain combines TRBV7-8 with TRBJ1-5; possibly TRBD1 for D (6 bases). Germline CDR1 reads SGHVS; CDR2 reads FQNEAQ. Trimming left V 5 bases short and J 1 base short, with 12 bases between. CDR3 length equals 15 residues. Here the CDR3 reads CASSKDRTSNQPQHF. CDR3 sequence (DNA): TGTGCCAGCAGCAAGGACAGAACGAGCAATCAGCCCCAGCATTTT.

The CDR3 protein is CASSMGVDKNIQYF. In DNA, the CDR3 is TGTGCCAGTAGTATGGGAGTAGATAAAAACATTCAGTACTTC. This chain joins TRBV19 and TRBJ2-4; a possible D gene is TRBD2 (5 bases). The CDR3 consists of 14 residues. Trimming removed 3 bases from V and 4 bases from J, with 10 bases in between. Per the germline V gene, CDR1 is LNHDA and CDR2 is SQIVND (reference sequence).

The chain links TRBV6-1 to TRBJ1-1; D call uncertain. V gave up 2 bases and J gave up 6 bases, with 7 bases separating them. The CDR3 consists of 12 residues. The germline gives CDR1 MNHNS, CDR2 SASEGT. The CDR3 DNA follows: TGTGCCAGCAGTGAACGGGGATCTGAAGCTTTCTTT. Translating gives CASSERGSEAFF.

This sequence joins TRBV6-1 and TRBJ2-5; 8 nucleotides line up with TRBD2. This CDR3 comprises 14 residues. J lost 4 bases, V lost 7 bases, and 8 bases had no gene match. Germline V gene data show CDR1 as MNHNS and CDR2 as SASEGT. This CDR3 reads CASNDSGARETQYF. For the CDR3, the DNA is TGTGCCAGCAACGATAGCGGGGCTCGAGAGACCCAGTACTTC.

This sequence joins TRBV6-1 and TRBJ2-5, with D tentatively TRBD2 (5 bases). The V gene lost 6 bases and the J gene lost 5 bases, with 19 bases spanning the gap. This CDR3 has 15 residues. Germline-derived CDR1 and CDR2 are MNHNS and SASEGT. The CDR3: CASRRSGTGSETQYF. The CDR3 DNA is TGTGCCAGCAGGCGGTCCGGTACGGGATCTGAGACCCAGTACTTC.